The 29 T cell receptor beta chains listed next were all sequenced from one sample in a study of identifying expanded T cells in peripheral blood. Only in-frame clones appear in the TCRdb table, and some are missing; sequencing was by immunoSEQ multiplex PCR. The data hold roughly 90,000 clones, with 80% to 90% observed a single time. Sequenced: blood. These receptors all come from a person aged 18 to 69 in good health.

The CDR3: CASRQGFAYEQYF. CDR3 nucleotide sequence: TGTGCCAGTCGGCAGGGGTTTGCCTACGAGCAGTACTTC. V gene TRBV2 combines with J gene TRBJ2-7; weak D call: TRBD1 (6 bases). In germline, CDR1 is SNHLY, CDR2 FYNNEI. V dropped 9 bases and J dropped 2 bases, with 14 bases sitting between them. The CDR3 has 13 amino acids. The full variable domain, rest sourced from reference TRBV2 and TRBJ2-7, is EPEVTQTPSHQVTQMGQEVILRCVPISNHLYFYWYRQILGQKVEFLVSFYNNEISEKSEIFDDQFSVERPDGSNFTLKIRSTKLEDSAMYFCASRQGFAYEQYFGPGTRLTVT.

V gene TRBV6-1 combines with J gene TRBJ2-1, with TRBD2 matching over 7 bases. The CDR3 extends over 14 amino acids. Germline V gene sequence: CDR1 MNHNS, CDR2 SASEGT. With 2 bases clipped from V and 4 bases from J, the junction kept 2 bases outside the gene matches. The CDR3 is CASSESGAYNEQFF. Here the CDR3 DNA reads TGTGCCAGCAGTGAAAGCGGGGCGTACAATGAGCAGTTCTTC.

The V gene is TRBV6-6, the J gene TRBJ1-1; D might be TRBD1 (5 bases). V was trimmed by 6 bases and J by 1 base, leaving 9 bases between them. The CDR3 is made up of 13 amino acids. Germline V lookup: CDR1 MNHNY, CDR2 SVGAGI (reference sequence). CDR3 nucleotide sequence: TGTGCCAGCAGGCGCCAGGGGAACACTGAAGCTTTCTTT. Translation gives CASRRQGNTEAFF.

V is TRBV7-2 and J is TRBJ2-7; 10 bases are shared with TRBD2. The CDR3 consists of 17 residues. Germline CDR1 SGHTA, CDR2 FQGNSA. V lost 1 base and J lost 1; bases outside the gene matches: 7. The CDR3 here is CASSLGATSGASYEQYF. DNA of the CDR3: TGTGCCAGCAGCTTAGGGGCCACTAGCGGGGCTTCCTACGAGCAGTACTTC.

The chain joins TRBV7-9 to TRBJ2-3, with D unresolved. Trimming shortened V by 6 bases and J by 2 bases, and 9 bases separated the two germline ends. Germline loops: CDR1 SEHNR, CDR2 FQNEAQ (reference sequence). The CDR3 consists of 13 residues. The CDR3, as DNA: TGTGCCAGCAGGGTTATTAACACAGATACGCAGTATTTT. Protein: CASRVINTDTQYF.

This chain joins TRBV10-1 and TRBJ2-4, with 9 bases fitting TRBD1. This CDR3 has 17 amino acids. Unmatched junction bases numbered 14, after V lost 6 bases and J lost 5 bases. Germline lookup yields CDR1 WNHNN and CDR2 SYGVQD (reference sequence). CDR3 in amino acids: CASRTGGADFFENIQYF. The CDR3 DNA follows: TGCGCCAGCAGAACAGGGGGCGCCGATTTCTTTGAAAACATTCAGTACTTC.

This clone was detected a few times. The CDR3 nucleotides are TGTGCCAGCCAAGCCAACGACAGGGGTCTTGAAAAACTGTTTTTT. Its translation: CASQANDRGLEKLFF. V and J are TRBV18 and TRBJ1-4, with TRBD1 matching over 8 bases. The germline V gene encodes CDR1 KGHSH and CDR2 LQKENI. The CDR3 runs 15 residues. The trim removed 8 bases at V and 7 bases at J, leaving 12 bases unmatched.

This chain uses TRBV7-9 with TRBJ1-2, with 8 bases aligning to TRBD1. After removal of 3 bases from V and 6 bases from J, the junction contained 9 bases not matched to a gene. CDR1 is SEHNR, CDR2 FQNEAQ, per germline (reference sequence). The CDR3 has 15 residues. For the CDR3, the DNA is TGTGCCAGCAGCTTCCATCGACAGGGGTTGGATGGCTACACCTTC. This sequence encodes CASSFHRQGLDGYTF.

The V gene is TRBV7-2, the J gene TRBJ2-1; 8 bases agree with TRBD1. Losses at the gene ends were 1 base for V and 4 bases for J; bases not matched to a gene: 3. The germline V gene encodes CDR1 SGHTA and CDR2 FQGNSA. The CDR3 is 15 amino acids. This CDR3 is CASSLGQGQYNEQFF. CDR3 DNA: TGTGCCAGCAGCTTAGGACAGGGGCAATACAATGAGCAGTTCTTC.

V is TRBV30 and J is TRBJ2-3, with a possible D match to TRBD1 (5 bases). Germline CDR1 reads GTSNPN; CDR2 reads SVGIG (reference sequence). The ends were cut back, 3 bases at V and 4 bases at J, with 8 bases in the middle. The CDR3 is made up of 12 amino acids. The CDR3 DNA sequence: TGTGCCTGGAGCTTAGGGGCAGATACGCAGTATTTT. Protein sequence: CAWSLGADTQYF.

The chain couples TRBV6-6 to TRBJ1-3; unclear D gene. Between the trimmed V and J ends, which lost 2 bases and 7 bases, there was a span of 3 bases. Germline values: CDR1 MNHNY, CDR2 SVGAGI (reference sequence). CDR3 size: 11 residues. The CDR3 bases are TGTGCCAGCAGTTACCAGAACACCATATATTTT. The encoded protein is CASSYQNTIYF.

The V gene is TRBV5-1, the J gene TRBJ2-3, with TRBD2 matching over 12 bases. V gave up 0 bases and J gave up 1 base; unmatched junction bases: 0. CDR3 length: 16 residues. The germline V gene encodes CDR1 SGHRS and CDR2 YFSETQ. Here the CDR3 reads CASSLGLAGGTDTQYF. The DNA for the CDR3 is TGCGCCAGCAGCTTGGGACTAGCGGGGGGCACAGATACGCAGTATTTT.

The chain couples TRBV5-6 to TRBJ2-3, with D unclear. CDR1 is SGHDT, CDR2 YYEEEE, per germline. V lost 0 bases, J lost 1 base, and 3 bases lay in between. The CDR3 length is 13 residues. CDR3 DNA sequence: TGTGCCAGCAGCTTGGACGGCACAGATACGCAGTATTTT. Residues: CASSLDGTDTQYF. Supplemented by reference TRBV5-6 and TRBJ2-3, the full variable domain reads DAGVTQSPTHLIKTRGQQVTLRCSPKSGHDTVSWYQQALGQGPQFIFQYYEEEERQRGNFPDRFSGHQFPNYSSELNVNALLLGDSALYLCASSLDGTDTQYFGPGTRLTVL.

The chain recombines TRBV19 with TRBJ1-2, with D unresolved. Trimming cost V 1 base and J 2 bases, with 8 bases left between them. The germline gives CDR1 LNHDA, CDR2 SQIVND (reference sequence). The CDR3 length is 14 residues. CDR3 amino acids: CASSIVGNNYGYTF. The CDR3 DNA sequence: TGTGCCAGTAGTATAGTCGGAAACAACTATGGCTACACCTTC.

The chain couples TRBV7-8 to TRBJ2-7; D is unclear. The V and J ends lost 2 bases and 7 bases respectively, with 9 bases between them. This CDR3 contains 12 residues. In germline, CDR1 is SGHVS, CDR2 FQNEAQ. This CDR3 reads CASSLPPQEQYF. The CDR3, as DNA: TGTGCCAGCAGCTTACCACCCCAAGAGCAGTACTTC. Drawing the rest from reference TRBV7-8 and TRBJ2-7, the complete variable domain is GAGVSQSPRYKVAKRGQDVALRCDPISGHVSLFWYQQALGQGPEFLTYFQNEAQLDKSGLPSDRFFAERPEGSVSTLKIQRTQQEDSAVYLCASSLPPQEQYFGPGTRLTVT.

J is TRBJ1-1 and V is TRBV7-6, with TRBD1 matching over 7 bases. The CDR3 loop spans 15 amino acids. CDR1 is SGHVS and CDR2 is FNYEAQ in the germline V gene. V trimming: 1 base; J trimming: 5 bases; junction bases outside the gene matches: 7. This CDR3 reads CASSLEGGGGTEAFF. For the CDR3, the DNA is TGTGCCAGCAGCTTAGAGGGAGGGGGCGGGACTGAAGCTTTCTTT. Complete variable domain (other parts from reference TRBV7-6 and TRBJ1-1): GAGVSQSPRYKVTKRGQDVALRCDPISGHVSLYWYRQALGQGPEFLTYFNYEAQQDKSGLPNDRFSAERPEGSISTLTIQRTEQRDSAMYRCASSLEGGGGTEAFFGQGTRLTVV.

This clone came up a few times. The chain carries TRBV5-1 and TRBJ1-6, with D possibly being TRBD1 (5 bases). Germline CDR1 is SGHRS and CDR2 is YFSETQ. This CDR3 contains 18 residues. V was trimmed by 4 bases and J by 3 bases, leaving 20 bases between them. The CDR3: CASSPRGGENFYNSPLHF. The CDR3 coding sequence is TGCGCCAGCAGCCCCCGTGGGGGGGAGAACTTCTATAATTCACCCCTCCACTTT.

V is TRBV2 and J is TRBJ1-1; possible D gene TRBD1, 5 bases. The germline V and J ends were trimmed by 2 bases and 10 bases, with 14 bases remaining between them. The CDR3 loop spans 13 amino acids. From germline, CDR1 is SNHLY and CDR2 FYNNEI. The chain's CDR3 is CASSETTLTGAFF. CDR3 DNA sequence: TGTGCCAGCAGTGAAACCACTTTAACAGGAGCTTTCTTT. The full variable domain, with the rest looked up from reference TRBV2 and TRBJ1-1, is EPEVTQTPSHQVTQMGQEVILRCVPISNHLYFYWYRQILGQKVEFLVSFYNNEISEKSEIFDDQFSVERPDGSNFTLKIRSTKLEDSAMYFCASSETTLTGAFFGQGTRLTVV.

The chain links TRBV2 to TRBJ1-1, with 7 bases that match TRBD1. The CDR3 covers 13 residues. Trimming removed 5 bases from V and 3 bases from J; junction bases left unmatched: 3. Germline V gene lookup returns CDR1 SNHLY and CDR2 FYNNEI. The CDR3 protein is CASSRQGYTEAFF. CDR3 bases: TGTGCCAGCAGTCGACAGGGTTACACTGAAGCTTTCTTT.

V is TRBV7-7 and J is TRBJ2-5; possible D gene TRBD2, 6 bases. V shed 0 bases and J shed 1 base, with 9 bases lying between them. CDR3 length: 15 residues. Looked up from germline, CDR1 is SSHAT and CDR2 is FNYEAQ (reference sequence). For the CDR3, the DNA is TGTGCCAGCAGCTTAGCGGGGGGAGCCCAAGAGACCCAGTACTTC. Amino acids: CASSLAGGAQETQYF. Supplemented by reference TRBV7-7 and TRBJ2-5, the full variable domain reads GAGVSQSPRYKVTKRGQDVTLRCDPISSHATLYWYQQALGQGPEFLTYFNYEAQPDKSGLPSDRFSAERPEGSISTLTIQRTEQRDSAMYRCASSLAGGAQETQYFGPGTRLLVL.

The V call is TRBV7-2, the J call TRBJ1-2; no clear D. The V end lost 3 bases, the J end lost 4 bases, and 12 bases lay between the germline ends. The germline CDR1 and CDR2 sequences are SGHTA and FQGNSA. This CDR3 region has 14 residues. In DNA form, the CDR3 reads TGTGCCAGCAGCTTTACCGGGCCGGTCTATGGCTACACCTTC. It encodes CASSFTGPVYGYTF.

The gene calls are TRBV10-1 and TRBJ2-1; 7 bases map to TRBD2. There are 16 residues in the CDR3. V lost 0 bases to trimming and J lost 8 bases; unmatched junction nucleotides: 10. Germline CDR1 is WNHNN and CDR2 is SYGVQD (reference sequence). This CDR3 reads CASSESPSGEIYEQFF. In nucleotides, the CDR3 is TGCGCCAGCAGTGAGTCTCCCAGCGGGGAGATCTATGAGCAGTTCTTC.

The chain employs TRBV7-6 and TRBJ2-1; the D is unclear. Trimming shortened V by 6 bases and J by 5 bases, and 8 bases separated the two germline ends. This CDR3 is built from 12 residues. CDR1 SGHVS and CDR2 FNYEAQ come from the germline V gene. This chain's CDR3 is CASSSGDNEQFF. The CDR3 nucleotides are TGTGCCAGCAGTAGTGGTGACAATGAGCAGTTCTTC.

This clone was found once. The genes are TRBV9 and TRBJ1-2, with 7 bases aligning to TRBD1. V shed 4 bases and J 4 bases; nucleotides not matched to a gene: 7. The CDR3 is 14 amino acids. Germline V CDR1 and CDR2: SGDLS, YYNGEE. CDR3 residues: CASSLSGQIYGYTF. DNA for the CDR3: TGTGCCAGCAGCTTATCGGGACAGATCTATGGCTACACCTTC.

The chain carries TRBV11-3 and TRBJ2-5; no clear D. This CDR3 has 11 amino acids. Per the germline V gene, CDR1 is SGHNT and CDR2 is YENEEA. V was pared by 5 bases and J by 5 bases, with 6 bases between. The CDR3 reads CASSKRETQYF. In nucleotides, the CDR3 is TGTGCCAGCAGCAAAAGGGAGACCCAGTACTTC. Together with reference TRBV11-3 and TRBJ2-5, the CDR3 gives the full variable domain: EAGVVQSPRYKIIEKKQPVAFWCNPISGHNTLYWYLQNLGQGPELLIRYENEEAVDDSQLPKDRFSAERLKGVDSTLKIQPAELGDSAVYLCASSKRETQYFGPGTRLLVL.

The CDR3 spells CASRDSRNSPLHF. The CDR3 region has the DNA TGTGCCAGCAGGGACAGTCGAAATTCACCCCTCCACTTT. The rearrangement links TRBV6-1 to TRBJ1-6, with D possibly matching TRBD1 (6 bases). The CDR3 extends over 13 amino acids. The V gene lost 6 bases and the J gene lost 7 bases, with 10 bases spanning the gap. CDR1 and CDR2 (germline): MNHNS, SASEGT.

The chain uses TRBV7-2 and TRBJ1-1, with no clear D. Trimming left V 1 base short and J 4 bases short, with 7 bases between. Per germline, CDR1 SGHTA and CDR2 FQGNSA. The CDR3 runs to 13 residues. The CDR3 coding sequence is TGTGCCAGCAGCTTAGGGACCACCACTGAAGCTTTCTTT. It is translated as CASSLGTTTEAFF.

V gene TRBV9 combines with J gene TRBJ2-3, with D possibly TRBD1 on 6 matching bases. The CDR3 loop spans 15 amino acids. The germline CDR1 and CDR2 sequences are SGDLS and YYNGEE. Between the trimmed V and J ends, which lost 4 bases and 3 bases, there was a span of 15 bases. As DNA, the CDR3 is TGTGCCAGCAGCCCCGAGGGGCAGGGGACAGATACGCAGTATTTT. It specifies CASSPEGQGTDTQYF.

V and J are TRBV13 and TRBJ1-6; a weak D match, TRBD1 (5 bases). Germline lookup yields CDR1 PRHDT and CDR2 FYEKMQ (reference sequence). The V and J ends lost 5 bases and 7 bases respectively, with 12 bases between them. The CDR3 runs to 14 residues. The CDR3 sequence: CASSPGTPNSPLHF. CDR3 nucleotides: TGTGCCAGCAGCCCCGGGACCCCCAATTCACCCCTCCACTTT.